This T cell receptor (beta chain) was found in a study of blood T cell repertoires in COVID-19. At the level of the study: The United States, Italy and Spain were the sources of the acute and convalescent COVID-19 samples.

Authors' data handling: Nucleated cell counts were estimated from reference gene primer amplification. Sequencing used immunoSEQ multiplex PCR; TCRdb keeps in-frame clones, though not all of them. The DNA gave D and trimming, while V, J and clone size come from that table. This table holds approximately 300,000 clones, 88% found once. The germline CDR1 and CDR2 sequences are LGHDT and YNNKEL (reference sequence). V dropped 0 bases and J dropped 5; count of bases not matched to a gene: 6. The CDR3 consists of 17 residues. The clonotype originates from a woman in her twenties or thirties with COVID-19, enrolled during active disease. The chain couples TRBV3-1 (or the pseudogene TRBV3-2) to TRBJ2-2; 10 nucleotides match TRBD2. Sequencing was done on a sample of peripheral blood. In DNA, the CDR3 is TGTGCCAGCAGCCAAGAAATAGCGGGAGGTGGGACCGGGGAGCTGTTTTTT. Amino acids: CASSQEIAGGGTGELFF.